Many counts were recorded for the clone carrying this TCR beta chain. The antigen remains unidentified. TCR beta CDR3 region amplification was performed from RNA transcripts. A set of HTBI primers served as the primers for a first-round RT-PCR of the TCR CDR3. TCRdb independently ran MiXCR on the multiplex PCR reads; one entry per CDR3 protein. The table has about 160,000 distinct CDR3 sequences, 9.4% seen once; the top ten hold approximately 20%. The CDR3 sequence is 12 residues long. The V and J ends lost 4 bases and 7 bases respectively, with 10 bases between them. The germline V gene has CDR1 KGHSH and CDR2 LQKENI. This record comes from a study of T cells in Graves' hyperthyroidism and ophthalmopathy. Whole-study context: Peripheral blood draws took place at initial diagnosis, ahead of any treatment.

Study conclusions and caveats: The blood repertoire included most of the expanded thyroid clonotypes above 0.001.

The chain is built from TRBV18 and TRBJ1-2; D is possibly TRBD1 (6 bases). This TCR derives from a woman between 18 and 29 years old with Graves' hyperthyroidism that later progressed to Graves' ophthalmopathy. The sequencing input was blood. The CDR3 reads CASSLQGPGYTF. The CDR3 bases are TGTGCCAGCTCACTACAGGGCCCTGGCTACACCTTC.